The present TCR beta chain was sequenced within a study of blood T cell repertoires in COVID-19 (dated by TCRdb to the early 2020s). For the study in its entirety: Samples covering the acute and convalescent phases of COVID-19 were provided by collaborators in the United States, Italy and Spain. The material from the prospective study consisted of cDNA or gDNA derived from T cells, B-cell-depleted T cells, or PBMCs. The dataset comprised deeply sampled blood TCRbeta repertoires from subjects exposed to, actively infected with, or recovered from COVID-19. The repertoires were released in a freely available public database intended as a resource for research on the immune response to SARS-CoV-2. The samples were drawn from the first 160 participants of the ongoing ImmuneRACE study and from 1,254 subjects provided by 6 global collaborators. The sample metadata nearly always contained a de-identified subject ID, COVID-19 status, age in years and sex. Where available, HLA class I and class II types were taken from metadata supplied by the sample provider and were not determined by assay-based typing.

For this clone: Its antigen remains undetermined. Base quality data are lacking; no much larger clone is found one base away.

TCRbeta CDR3 regions were amplified from genomic DNA using the immunoSEQ Assay, a bias-controlled multiplex PCR. The paper's processing steps were these. The number of nucleated cells in each sample was estimated from the amplification of reference gene primers within the assay. To quantify the absolute abundance of each unique TCRbeta CDR3 rearrangement, sequence reads were collapsed and filtered. For each sample, productive Simpson clonality was calculated by taking the square root of Simpson's diversity index across productive rearrangements. TCRdb stores this immuneACCESS table with in-frame sequences only. Part of the clones is absent; in the studies checked, under half of the shortfall reflects unresolved V genes, and no reason is known for the rest. V and J calls plus clone size are reproduced from that table; the DNA served to infer D and trimming. For this sample there are under 130,000 clones; 87% appear just once. The biggest ten clones account for under 8% of the sample.

CDR1 and CDR2 (SGDLS, YYNGEE) derive from the germline V gene. V is cut by 6 bases and J by 0 bases, and the space between the germline ends is 10 bases. Measured from the cysteine to the phenylalanine, the CDR3 is 14 residues long. The only DNA kept is the CDR3, 42 bases in frame from the first base. Beyond this particular receptor, the publication reports: The amount of clinical and demographic metadata varied by source and participant and was provided uncurated.

The collaborating institutions used their own protocols to collect whole blood in K2EDTA tubes. For TCRbeta analysis, collaborators shipped samples as frozen whole blood, isolated PBMCs, or DNA extracted from either of those sample types. The sequencing sample was made of peripheral blood. The sequence joins TRBV9 to TRBJ2-1; D gene: possibly TRBD2, on 5 matching bases. This sequence was found in a human donor in a cohort sampled during active COVID-19. The CDR3 corresponds to CASKTGSSYNEQFF. The bases read TGTGCCAGCAAAACGGGGAGCTCCTACAATGAGCAGTTCTTC.